The 17 T cell receptor beta chains listed next were all sequenced from one sample in a study of vaccination and CD4 T cells after COVID-19. Documented treatment: roughly nine-day PBMC culture with coronavirus spike peptide pools or control peptides (ViraFEST assay). No antigen is known for these receptors. The assay that was used to sequence DNA from cultured CD4+ T cells was the Oncomine TCR Beta short-read assay. One entry per CDR3 protein results from TCRdb running MiXCR on the PCR reads. The data show some 14,000 distinct CDR3 sequences, 45% to 65% seen once. The source material was CD4+ T cells from blood, cultured in vitro. The receptor set was obtained from a human donor who had recovered from COVID-19.

CDR3 protein: CASSADGEAFF. The CDR3, as DNA: TGTGCCAGCAGCGCGGACGGAGAAGCTTTCTTT. The chain is built from TRBV2 and TRBJ1-1; D is unclear. The germline CDR1 and CDR2 sequences are SNHLY and FYNNEI. The length of the CDR3 is 11 residues. The V gene lost 6 bases and the J gene lost 8 bases, with 10 bases spanning the gap.

This clonotype appeared a few times. The rearrangement links TRBV30 to TRBJ1-1, with D unclear. Trimming stripped 5 bases from V and 0 bases from J, with 7 bases between. The CDR3 covers 12 residues. In germline, CDR1 is GTSNPN, CDR2 SVGIG (reference sequence). The CDR3 sequence: CAWGRMNTEAFF. Written as DNA, the CDR3 is TGTGCCTGGGGACGGATGAACACTGAAGCTTTCTTT.

The sample holds one count of this clonotype. The J gene is TRBJ2-3, the V gene TRBV7-9; tentative D call: TRBD2 (6 bases). Germline CDR1 SEHNR, CDR2 FQNEAQ (reference sequence). V lost 4 bases and J 7 bases, leaving 9 bases between the germline ends. This CDR3 is built from 12 residues. CDR3 sequence (DNA): TGTGCCAGCAGCTCCGGAGGGTATACGCAGTATTTT. This encodes CASSSGGYTQYF.

This clonotype appeared a single time. The J gene is TRBJ2-7, the V gene TRBV5-8, with a weak D call TRBD1 (5 bases). CDR3 size: 12 residues. Germline loops: CDR1 SGHTS, CDR2 YDEGEE. Trimming stripped 0 bases from V and 6 bases from J, with 7 bases between. The CDR3 sequence is CASSLAQVEQYF. CDR3 in DNA: TGTGCCAGCAGCTTGGCACAGGTCGAGCAGTACTTC.

The chain is built from TRBV4-3 and TRBJ2-2; 7 positions match TRBD2. The CDR3 loop spans 18 amino acids. J lost 5 bases, V lost 0 bases, and 12 bases had no gene match. Germline-derived CDR1 and CDR2 are LGHNA and YSLEER. The CDR3 sequence is CASSQDAGWGGRTGELFF. The CDR3 DNA is TGCGCCAGCAGCCAAGATGCAGGTTGGGGAGGGCGGACCGGGGAGCTGTTTTTT.

The chain recombines TRBV10-3 with TRBJ2-7; perhaps TRBD2 as D (5 bases). This CDR3 region has 15 residues. Per germline, CDR1 ENHRY and CDR2 SYGVKD. Deletions cut 4 bases from V and 2 bases from J, with 15 bases between. The CDR3: CAISVQAGFAYEQYF. The CDR3, as DNA: TGTGCCATCAGTGTCCAGGCGGGTTTTGCCTACGAGCAGTACTTC.

This sequence joins TRBV19 and TRBJ1-1; D is uncertain. Germline CDR1 reads LNHDA; CDR2 reads SQIVND (reference sequence). CDR3 length equals 15 residues. V was cut by 7 bases and J by 1 base, with 16 bases left in between. This chain's CDR3 is CASTYSRERNTEAFF. CDR3 nucleotide sequence: TGTGCCAGTACCTATTCGCGCGAGAGGAACACTGAAGCTTTCTTT.

The chain is built from TRBV2 and TRBJ1-5; perhaps TRBD1 as D (6 bases). With 8 bases removed from V and 6 bases from J, the gap between germline ends came to 11 bases. CDR3 length: 12 residues. In germline, CDR1 is SNHLY, CDR2 FYNNEI. The CDR3 region is CASQGMRQPQHF. The CDR3 nucleotides are TGTGCCAGCCAGGGGATGCGTCAGCCCCAGCATTTT. The full variable domain, completed using reference TRBV2 and TRBJ1-5, is EPEVTQTPSHQVTQMGQEVILRCVPISNHLYFYWYRQILGQKVEFLVSFYNNEISEKSEIFDDQFSVERPDGSNFTLKIRSTKLEDSAMYFCASQGMRQPQHFGDGTRLSIL.

This clonotype was found a few times. The V and J genes are TRBV19 and TRBJ1-2; no clear D gene. Germline assignment: CDR1 LNHDA and CDR2 SQIVND (reference sequence). V lost 3 bases and J lost 0, with 11 bases in between. The CDR3 is 15 amino acids. For the CDR3, the DNA is TGTGCCAGTAGTATCATCCCGATAGCTAACTATGGCTACACCTTC. Residues: CASSIIPIANYGYTF. Variable domain in full (rest from reference TRBV19 and TRBJ1-2): DGGITQSPKYLFRKEGQNVTLSCEQNLNHDAMYWYRQDPGQGLRLIYYSQIVNDFQKGDIAEGYSVSREKKESFPLTVTSAQKNPTAFYLCASSIIPIANYGYTFGSGTRLTVV.

The V gene is TRBV2, the J gene TRBJ1-4; D call uncertain. Trimming pared 6 bases from V and 8 bases from J, leaving 4 bases between. CDR3 length: 10 amino acids. Germline CDR1 reads SNHLY; CDR2 reads FYNNEI. CDR3 DNA: TGTGCCAGCAGAGGCGAAAAACTGTTTTTT. Its protein is CASRGEKLFF. Supplemented by reference TRBV2 and TRBJ1-4, the full variable domain reads EPEVTQTPSHQVTQMGQEVILRCVPISNHLYFYWYRQILGQKVEFLVSFYNNEISEKSEIFDDQFSVERPDGSNFTLKIRSTKLEDSAMYFCASRGEKLFFGSGTQLSVL.

This clonotype was detected only a few times. The gene calls are TRBV6-2 or TRBV6-3 and TRBJ1-5; possibly TRBD1 for D (6 bases). The CDR3 extends over 17 amino acids. Trimming removed 0 bases at V and 4 bases at J, with 16 bases between. Germline CDR1 reads MNHEY; CDR2 reads SVGEGT. CDR3 protein: CASSYSMGWGANQPQHF. The CDR3 nucleotides read TGTGCCAGCAGTTACTCGATGGGATGGGGGGCTAATCAGCCCCAGCATTTT.

This clonotype was found once. The V call is TRBV6-1, the J call TRBJ2-1; D call uncertain. Germline V gene sequence: CDR1 MNHNS, CDR2 SASEGT. The CDR3 length is 16 residues. Trimming took off 10 bases at V and 0 bases at J, with 19 bases between the two ends. CDR3 residues: CANRRGPLSSYNEQFF. CDR3 DNA: TGTGCCAACCGACGCGGCCCTCTCAGCTCCTACAATGAGCAGTTCTTC.

The chain employs TRBV20-1 and TRBJ2-5, with 9 positions matching TRBD1. The CDR3 consists of 17 residues. V was pared by 1 base and J by 7 bases, with 16 bases of the junction left unmatched. Germline V lookup: CDR1 DFQATT, CDR2 SNEGSKA (reference sequence). This CDR3 is CSARGTGTGLALWTQYF. In DNA, the CDR3 is TGCAGTGCTAGAGGTACTGGGACAGGGTTAGCCTTGTGGACCCAGTACTTC.

The chain has TRBV20-1 and TRBJ2-1, with 7 bases lining up with TRBD2. V was clipped by 6 bases and J by 2 bases; unmatched bases: 4. The CDR3 sequence is 13 residues long. Germline V CDR1 and CDR2: DFQATT, SNEGSKA (reference sequence). CDR3 DNA sequence: TGCAGTGCCCAGGGAGGGCCCTACAATGAGCAGTTCTTC. Translation: CSAQGGPYNEQFF.

V usage is TRBV24-1 and J usage is TRBJ1-5, with no clear D. The CDR3 sequence is 14 residues long. Germline values: CDR1 KGHDR, CDR2 SFDVKD. Trimming stripped 2 bases from V and 2 bases from J, with 6 bases between. The CDR3 bases are TGTGCCACCAGTGATTCGAAGGGCAATCAGCCCCAGCATTTT. It codes for CATSDSKGNQPQHF.

This sequence joins TRBV6-2 or TRBV6-3 and TRBJ1-5; D not certain. In germline, CDR1 is MNHEY, CDR2 SVGEGT. This CDR3 has 14 residues. Trimming took 6 bases from V and 3 from J, leaving 12 bases between them. The chain's CDR3 is CASSHEGYNQPQHF. CDR3 sequence (DNA): TGTGCCAGCAGCCACGAGGGATACAATCAGCCCCAGCATTTT.

This clonotype came up a few times. The rearrangement joins TRBV11-1 to TRBJ2-7, with 12 bases identical to TRBD1. Germline values: CDR1 SGHAT, CDR2 FQDESV (reference sequence). The CDR3 extends over 17 amino acids. V was pared by 4 bases and J by 0 bases, with 7 bases of the junction left unmatched. The DNA of the CDR3 is TGTGCCAGCAGCTCCTTCCCGGGACAGGGGGCCTCCTACGAGCAGTACTTC. Translation: CASSSFPGQGASYEQYF.